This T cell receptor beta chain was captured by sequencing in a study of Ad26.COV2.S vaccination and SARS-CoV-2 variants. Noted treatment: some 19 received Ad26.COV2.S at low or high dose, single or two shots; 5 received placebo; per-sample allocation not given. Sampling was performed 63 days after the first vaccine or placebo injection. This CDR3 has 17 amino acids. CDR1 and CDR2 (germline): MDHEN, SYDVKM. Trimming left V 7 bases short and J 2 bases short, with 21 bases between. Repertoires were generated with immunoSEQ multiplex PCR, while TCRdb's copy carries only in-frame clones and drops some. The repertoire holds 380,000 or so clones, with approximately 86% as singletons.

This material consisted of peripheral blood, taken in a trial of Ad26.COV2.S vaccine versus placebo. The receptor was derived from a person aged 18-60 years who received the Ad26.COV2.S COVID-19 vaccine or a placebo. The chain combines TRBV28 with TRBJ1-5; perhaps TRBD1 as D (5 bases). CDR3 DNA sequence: TGTGCCAGCACTGTGGGCGGCGTCAGGACACGCAATCAGCCCCAGCATTTT. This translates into CASTVGGVRTRNQPQHF.